Below, 23 T cell receptor beta chains from the same sample are listed, as sequenced in a study of T cell responses to AZD1222 COVID-19 vaccine. Profiling relied on immunoSEQ multiplex PCR, and the TCRdb table lists in-frame clones only, not all of them. The data hold around 120,000 clones, with more than 75% observed a single time. The material was peripheral blood, obtained on day 0 of AZD1222 vaccination. The receptors originated from an adult in good health.

V and J are TRBV6-5 and TRBJ2-7; D uncertain. CDR1 is MNHEY, CDR2 SVGAGI, per germline. V dropped 8 bases and J dropped 3 bases, with 17 bases sitting between them. This CDR3 comprises 14 residues. CDR3 residues: CASGAAQNYYEQYF. CDR3 bases: TGTGCCAGCGGCGCGGCCCAGAATTACTACGAGCAGTACTTC.

This rearrangement joins TRBV9 to TRBJ2-5; D is possibly TRBD2 (6 bases). CDR1 is SGDLS and CDR2 is YYNGEE in the germline V gene. Deletions cut 0 bases from V and 4 bases from J, with 16 bases between. There are 16 residues in the CDR3. The CDR3 protein is CASSVGLGGGAETQYF. The CDR3 nucleotides are TGTGCCAGCAGCGTAGGTCTGGGCGGAGGGGCAGAGACCCAGTACTTC.

The CDR3 reads CASRIMGGGHDDYEQFF. CDR3 DNA: TGCGCCAGCAGAATCATGGGAGGGGGGCACGATGACTATGAGCAGTTCTTC. This chain joins TRBV5-1 and TRBJ2-1, with a weak D call TRBD2 (7 bases). Germline assignment: CDR1 SGHRS and CDR2 YFSETQ. With 5 bases removed from V and 8 bases from J, the gap between germline ends came to 26 bases. The CDR3 is 17 amino acids. The variable domain in full, completed from reference TRBV5-1 and TRBJ2-1, reads KAGVTQTPRYLIKTRGQQVTLSCSPISGHRSVSWYQQTPGQGLQFLFEYFSETQRNKGNFPGRFSGRQFSNSRSEMNVSTLELGDSALYLCASRIMGGGHDDYEQFFGPGTRLTVL.

The chain combines TRBV2 with TRBJ2-2, with 9 positions matching TRBD2. This CDR3 spans 17 amino acids. The germline gives CDR1 SNHLY, CDR2 FYNNEI. The J segment lost 4 bases and the V segment lost 8 bases, leaving 14 bases of the junction unmatched. DNA for the CDR3: TGTGCCAGCCTGGGTGGCGGCGGGGGGGCGGCCACCGGGGAGCTGTTTTTT. This translates into CASLGGGGGAATGELFF.

This clone has more than one count but fewer than ten. The rearrangement joins TRBV6-1 to TRBJ2-7; D gene unclear. Trimming left V 2 bases short and J 7 bases short, with 21 bases between. The CDR3 consists of 16 residues. Germline V gene sequence: CDR1 MNHNS, CDR2 SASEGT. The CDR3 is CASSEIEVGSPREQYF. DNA for the CDR3: TGTGCCAGCAGTGAAATTGAGGTTGGCAGCCCTAGAGAGCAGTACTTC.

This chain connects TRBV10-3 to TRBJ2-7, with TRBD2 identical over 7 bases. CDR1 ENHRY and CDR2 SYGVKD come from the germline V gene. With 10 bases clipped from V and 3 bases from J, the junction kept 15 bases outside the gene matches. This CDR3 spans 15 amino acids. In DNA, the CDR3 is TGTGCCACGACACCCACTAGCGTCGCACGCTACGAGCAGTACTTC. Residues: CATTPTSVARYEQYF.

This chain joins TRBV5-6 and TRBJ1-5; D is unclear. Deletions cut 0 bases from V and 1 base from J, with 5 bases between. The CDR3 runs to 14 residues. From germline, CDR1 is SGHDT and CDR2 YYEEEE. The CDR3 region has the DNA TGTGCCAGCAGCTTGGGAGCGAGCAATCAGCCCCAGCATTTT. Its translation is CASSLGASNQPQHF.

The V call is TRBV18, the J call TRBJ1-4; unclear D gene. Germline CDR1 reads KGHSH; CDR2 reads LQKENI. Deletions cut 8 bases from V and 3 bases from J, with 10 bases between. The CDR3 contains 13 residues. The CDR3 protein is CASLSTPNEKLFF. The CDR3, as DNA: TGTGCCAGCCTCTCAACACCTAATGAAAAACTGTTTTTT.

The chain couples TRBV18 to TRBJ2-7, with 8 bases identical to TRBD2. Germline CDR1 KGHSH, CDR2 LQKENI. The CDR3 runs to 15 residues. Unmatched junction bases numbered 2, after V lost 1 base and J lost 0 bases. CDR3: CASSPLAGSSYEQYF. Written as DNA, the CDR3 is TGTGCCAGCTCACCACTAGCGGGGAGCTCCTACGAGCAGTACTTC.

This chain uses TRBV3-1 (or the pseudogene TRBV3-2) with TRBJ2-5; 10 bases align to TRBD2. Germline CDR1 reads LGHDT; CDR2 reads YNNKEL (reference sequence). V shed 4 bases, J shed 0 bases, and the junction held 5 bases outside the gene matches. CDR3 size: 16 residues. Here the CDR3 reads CASSLGTSEYQETQYF. In DNA form, the CDR3 reads TGTGCCAGCAGCCTCGGGACTAGCGAGTACCAAGAGACCCAGTACTTC.

To note about this clone: Compared with germline, one end of the junction differs, possibly owing to a read error. The chain joins TRBV19 to TRBJ1-1; 7 bases are shared with TRBD1. Germline CDR1 reads LNHDA; CDR2 reads SQIVND (reference sequence). The CDR3 is 15 amino acids. CDR3 in amino acids: CASSIGDSDYTEVFF. The CDR3, as DNA: TGTGCCAGTAGTATAGGGGACAGTGACTACACTGAAGTTTTCTTT.

The chain recombines TRBV7-8 with TRBJ1-5, with D maybe TRBD1 (5 bases). Between the trimmed V and J ends, which lost 2 bases and 0 bases, there was a span of 14 bases. There are 17 residues in the CDR3. The V gene's germline CDR1 is SGHVS and CDR2 FQNEAQ. CDR3 coding DNA: TGTGCCAGCAGCTTATTTTCAGGGAAGTATAGCAATCAGCCCCAGCATTTT. Protein: CASSLFSGKYSNQPQHF.

The chain couples TRBV7-9 to TRBJ2-3; D call uncertain. The V and J ends lost 4 bases and 0 bases respectively, with 8 bases between them. CDR1 and CDR2 (germline): SEHNR, FQNEAQ (reference sequence). The CDR3 loop spans 14 amino acids. The CDR3 loop is CASSSLTSTDTQYF. As DNA, the CDR3 is TGTGCCAGCAGCTCCCTCACGAGCACAGATACGCAGTATTTT.

V and J are TRBV25-1 and TRBJ1-1; TRBD1 agrees at 7 bases. This CDR3 region has 13 residues. Germline CDR1 MGHDK, CDR2 SYGVNS. V was pared by 3 bases and J by 5 bases, with 3 bases of the junction left unmatched. Here the CDR3 reads CASSDYRGTEAFF. CDR3 in DNA: TGTGCCAGCAGTGACTACAGGGGAACTGAAGCTTTCTTT.

The V gene is TRBV7-9, the J gene TRBJ2-5; D possibly matches TRBD1 or TRBD2 (7 bases each). The CDR3 runs 16 residues. Trimming took 2 bases from V and 1 from J, leaving 14 bases between them. CDR1 SEHNR and CDR2 FQNEAQ come from the germline V gene (reference sequence). Here the CDR3 reads CASSLREGASQETQYF. The DNA for the CDR3 is TGTGCCAGCAGCTTAAGGGAGGGGGCCTCCCAAGAGACCCAGTACTTC. Supplemented by reference TRBV7-9 and TRBJ2-5, the full variable domain reads DTGVSQNPRHKITKRGQNVTFRCDPISEHNRLYWYRQTLGQGPEFLTYFQNEAQLEKSRLLSDRFSAERPKGSFSTLEIQRTEQGDSAMYLCASSLREGASQETQYFGPGTRLLVL.

The genes are TRBV28 and TRBJ1-2, with a tentative D call TRBD1 (5 bases). V shed 9 bases and J shed 4 bases, with 18 bases lying between them. CDR1 is MDHEN, CDR2 SYDVKM, per germline. The CDR3 has 14 residues. DNA for the CDR3: TGTGCCAGTATTTCCCCAGGGAGAGGCTATGGCTACACCTTC. Its translation is CASISPGRGYGYTF.

In DNA form, the CDR3 reads TGTGCCAGCAGCTTAGTGAAGGGGGAGAGCTCCTACAATGAGCAGTTCTTC. This encodes CASSLVKGESSYNEQFF. V is TRBV7-9 and J is TRBJ2-1; weak D call: TRBD1 (6 bases). Germline V CDR1 and CDR2: SEHNR, FQNEAQ (reference sequence). Trimming stripped 1 base from V and 0 bases from J, with 13 bases between. The CDR3 loop spans 17 amino acids.

The rearrangement uses TRBV4-1 and TRBJ1-4; D is undetermined. V lost 2 bases to trimming and J lost 0 bases, with 10 bases between them. The CDR3 extends over 16 amino acids. Germline values: CDR1 MGHRA, CDR2 YSYEKL. The CDR3 sequence is CASSQSAHSTNEKLFF. The CDR3 DNA sequence: TGCGCCAGCAGCCAAAGTGCACACTCAACTAATGAAAAACTGTTTTTT.

This chain uses TRBV30 with TRBJ2-5, with 14 nucleotides matching TRBD2. Trimming removed 0 bases from V and 9 bases from J; junction bases left unmatched: 3. CDR3 length: 14 residues. The V gene's germline CDR1 is GTSNPN and CDR2 SVGIG (reference sequence). In DNA, the CDR3 is TGTGCCTGGAGTGTGGGACTAGCGGGGGAGGCCCAGTACTTC. Encoded protein: CAWSVGLAGEAQYF. Supplemented by reference TRBV30 and TRBJ2-5, the full variable domain reads SQTIHQWPATLVQPVGSPLSLECTVEGTSNPNLYWYRQAAGRGLQLLFYSVGIGQISSEVPQNLSASRPQDRQFILSSKKLLLSDSGFYLCAWSVGLAGEAQYFGPGTRLLVL.

The chain couples TRBV3-1 (or the pseudogene TRBV3-2) to TRBJ2-1; D is possibly TRBD2 (6 bases). V shed 1 base and J shed 12 bases, with 10 bases lying between them. The CDR3 sequence is 12 residues long. Germline CDR1 LGHDT, CDR2 YNNKEL (reference sequence). The CDR3: CASSQVGGVQFF. CDR3 sequence (DNA): TGTGCCAGCAGCCAAGTGGGGGGTGTGCAGTTCTTC.

V usage is TRBV25-1 and J usage is TRBJ1-5; 7 bases align to TRBD1. The junction had 6 bases not matched to a gene; V was cut back by 2 bases and J by 5 bases. Germline CDR1 reads MGHDK; CDR2 reads SYGVNS. The CDR3 sequence is 15 residues long. CDR3 region: CASSEEGARDQPQHF. For the CDR3, the DNA is TGTGCCAGCAGTGAAGAGGGGGCTCGTGATCAGCCCCAGCATTTT.

A few counts support this clone. This chain joins TRBV24-1 and TRBJ2-1; 8 nucleotides match TRBD2. Germline values: CDR1 KGHDR, CDR2 SFDVKD. V lost 10 bases, J lost 6 bases, and 13 bases stayed unmatched. The length of the CDR3 is 15 residues. CDR3 nucleotides: TGTGCCACTCCGCCGGGAGGGGTAGAATGCAATGAGCAGTTCTTC. It translates to CATPPGGVECNEQFF.

The chain recombines TRBV6-5 with TRBJ2-5; 8 positions match TRBD1. V was clipped by 6 bases and J by 4 bases; unmatched bases: 4. This CDR3 spans 13 amino acids. Per germline, CDR1 MNHEY and CDR2 SVGAGI. CDR3 nucleotide sequence: TGTGCCAGCAGCCGGGACAGGCCAGAGACCCAGTACTTC. It specifies CASSRDRPETQYF.